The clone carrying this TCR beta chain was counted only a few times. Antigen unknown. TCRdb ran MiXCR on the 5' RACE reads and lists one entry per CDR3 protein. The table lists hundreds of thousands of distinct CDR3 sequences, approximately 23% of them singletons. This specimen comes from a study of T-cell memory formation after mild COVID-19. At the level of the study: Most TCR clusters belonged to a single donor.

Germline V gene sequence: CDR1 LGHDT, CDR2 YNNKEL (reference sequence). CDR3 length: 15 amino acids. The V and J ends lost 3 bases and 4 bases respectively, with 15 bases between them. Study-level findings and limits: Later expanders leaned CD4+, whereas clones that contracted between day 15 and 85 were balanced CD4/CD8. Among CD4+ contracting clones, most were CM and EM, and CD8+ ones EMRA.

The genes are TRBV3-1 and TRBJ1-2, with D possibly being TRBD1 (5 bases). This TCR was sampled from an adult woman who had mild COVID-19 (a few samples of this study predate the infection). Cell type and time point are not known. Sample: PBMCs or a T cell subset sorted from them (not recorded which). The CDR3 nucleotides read TGTGCCAGCAGCCAGAGAGCCGGGGCGGCCTATGGCTACACCTTC. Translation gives CASSQRAGAAYGYTF.